This TCR beta chain was found in a study of cytomegalovirus exposure and HLA in healthy donors. PCR involved 60 Vbeta and 13 Jbeta primers. Clones were sequenced by immunoSEQ multiplex PCR, and TCRdb holds only the in-frame ones, with some missing. The specimen's table records approximately 120,000 clones. Whole-study findings and limits: For TCR beta chains, V- and J-gene trimming was later linked to a missense DCLRE1C variant.

This CDR3 spans 14 amino acids. Germline V gene data show CDR1 as SGHAT and CDR2 as FQDESV (reference sequence). V shed 1 base and J shed 1 base, with 7 bases lying between them. Worth noting for this clone: Its cognate antigen is unknown.

V and J are TRBV11-1 and TRBJ1-1; D unresolved. The TCR was taken from a man aged 30 to 39 in good health and CMV-seronegative. Sequencing was performed on PBMCs. The CDR3 region is CASSLGTENTEAFF. DNA of the CDR3: TGTGCCAGCAGCTTAGGAACAGAGAACACTGAAGCTTTCTTT.